This record covers a single T cell receptor beta chain. This specimen belongs to a study of response to subunit inactivated influenza vaccine. CDR1 is LGHDT, CDR2 YNNKEL, per germline (reference sequence). V gave up 1 base and J gave up 2 bases, with 6 bases separating them. This CDR3 has 14 amino acids. MiXCR, run by TCRdb on the RT-PCR reads, gives a single entry per CDR3 protein. Among 550,000 to 600,000 distinct CDR3 sequences listed, roughly 12% were seen once. The chain uses TRBV3-1 and TRBJ1-5; no clear D. Sequences were derived from PBMCs from blood, sampled on the day of vaccination. This clonotype originated in a man aged 50 to 60 who received an inactivated influenza vaccine. This chain's CDR3 is CASSQAVGNQPQHF. The CDR3 region has the DNA TGTGCCAGCAGCCAAGCCGTAGGCAATCAGCCCCAGCATTTT.